These 29 T cell receptor beta chains came from one sample sequenced in a study of T cells in Graves' hyperthyroidism and ophthalmopathy. The CDR3 regions of TCR beta were amplified from RNA transcripts. Carried out on the TCR CDR3, a first-round RT-PCR used the HTBI primer set. TCRdb passed the multiplex PCR reads through MiXCR, listing each CDR3 protein once. The table includes around 290,000 distinct CDR3 sequences, approximately 15% detected once. Sequenced sample: blood. The receptors were gathered from a woman in her thirties or forties with Graves' hyperthyroidism.

This clonotype was seen repeatedly, ten times or more. The genes are TRBV28 and TRBJ2-5; a possible D gene is TRBD2 (5 bases). Trimming shortened V by 4 bases and J by 3 bases, and 15 bases separated the two germline ends. In germline, CDR1 is MDHEN, CDR2 SYDVKM. CDR3 length: 15 residues. In DNA form, the CDR3 reads TGTGCCAGCAGTTCAATACTTTTGCGGGAAGAGACCCAGTACTTC. The encoded protein is CASSSILLREETQYF.

This clonotype was seen ten or more times. This CDR3 reads CSARLDFNEQFF. In DNA form, the CDR3 reads TGCAGTGCTAGACTGGACTTCAATGAGCAGTTCTTC. V gene TRBV20-1 combines with J gene TRBJ2-1; a weak D match, TRBD2 (5 bases). The CDR3 contains 12 residues. Per the germline V gene, CDR1 is DFQATT and CDR2 is SNEGSKA (reference sequence). V lost 2 bases, J lost 6 bases, and 8 bases lay in between.

This clonotype appeared many times. This sequence joins TRBV7-9 and TRBJ1-4; the match to TRBD1 covers 9 bases. V lost 5 bases and J lost 6; bases outside the gene matches: 13. CDR1 and CDR2 from the germline V gene are SEHNR and FQNEAQ (reference sequence). The CDR3 consists of 17 residues. CDR3 sequence: CASSRGTGITGDEKLFF. For the CDR3, the DNA is TGTGCCAGCAGCCGAGGGACAGGGATAACTGGTGATGAAAAACTGTTTTTT.

Many counts were recorded for this clonotype. The chain carries TRBV2 and TRBJ2-1; TRBD2 is a possible D gene (6 bases). CDR3 length: 13 amino acids. The V end was cut by 8 bases, the J end by 7 bases, with 15 bases between. Germline V gene data show CDR1 as SNHLY and CDR2 as FYNNEI. The CDR3 here is CASAPDYENEQFF. CDR3 nucleotides: TGTGCCAGCGCCCCGGACTATGAAAATGAGCAGTTCTTC. The variable domain in full, with the rest retrieved from reference TRBV2 and TRBJ2-1, is EPEVTQTPSHQVTQMGQEVILRCVPISNHLYFYWYRQILGQKVEFLVSFYNNEISEKSEIFDDQFSVERPDGSNFTLKIRSTKLEDSAMYFCASAPDYENEQFFGPGTRLTVL.

Many counts were recorded for this clonotype. The rearrangement uses TRBV7-2 and TRBJ2-5; the D is unclear. Trimming cost V 4 bases and J 5 bases, with 11 bases left between them. The CDR3 length is 13 residues. The germline CDR1 and CDR2 sequences are SGHTA and FQGNSA. CDR3 sequence (DNA): TGTGCCAGCAGCTCGGACCTAGTGGAGACCCAGTACTTC. It translates to CASSSDLVETQYF.

This clonotype was picked up a small number of times. The gene calls are TRBV18 and TRBJ2-5, with D perhaps matching TRBD2 (5 bases). Germline V CDR1 and CDR2: KGHSH, LQKENI. Trimming left V 3 bases short and J 13 bases short, with 12 bases between. This CDR3 is 11 amino acids long. The CDR3 region is CASSPPASLYF. CDR3 bases: TGTGCCAGCTCACCTCCCGCTAGCCTGTACTTC.

This clonotype was counted at least ten times. V is TRBV28 and J is TRBJ2-4, with D perhaps given as TRBD1 or TRBD2 (6 bases each). The CDR3 loop spans 15 amino acids. V lost 11 bases to trimming and J lost 0 bases, with 17 bases between them. Germline CDR1 is MDHEN and CDR2 is SYDVKM. The CDR3 loop reads CAASLGGVAKNIQYF. CDR3 in DNA: TGTGCCGCCTCCCTGGGGGGCGTAGCCAAAAACATTCAGTACTTC.

V is TRBV2 and J is TRBJ1-4, with D perhaps TRBD1 (5 bases). Looked up from germline, CDR1 is SNHLY and CDR2 is FYNNEI. CDR3 length: 15 residues. Trimming pared 3 bases from V and 5 bases from J, leaving 13 bases between. The CDR3 nucleotides are TGTGCCAGCAGTGAGGGGGTTGGGGGGAATGAAAAACTGTTTTTT. This gives the protein CASSEGVGGNEKLFF. Variable domain in full (rest from reference TRBV2 and TRBJ1-4): EPEVTQTPSHQVTQMGQEVILRCVPISNHLYFYWYRQILGQKVEFLVSFYNNEISEKSEIFDDQFSVERPDGSNFTLKIRSTKLEDSAMYFCASSEGVGGNEKLFFGSGTQLSVL.

The CDR3: CASSYYPSREVEDTQYF. The CDR3 coding sequence is TGTGCCAGCAGTTACTACCCCTCCCGTGAGGTGGAAGATACGCAGTATTTT. The J gene is TRBJ2-3, the V gene TRBV6-5; D gene uncertain. CDR1 is MNHEY and CDR2 is SVGAGI in the germline V gene. The CDR3 totals 17 residues. V was shortened by 1 base and J by 5 bases, with 19 bases between the two germline ends.

There are many counts of this clonotype. Compared with germline, one end of the junction differs, possibly owing to a read error. The CDR3 region has the DNA TGTGCCAGCAGTTTAGATGAGACCCAGTACTTC. Protein product: CASSLDETQYF. The V gene is TRBV5-1, the J gene TRBJ2-5; D gene uncertain. The germline V gene has CDR1 SGHRS and CDR2 YFSETQ. The CDR3 is 11 residues long.

This clonotype was seen at least ten times. The rearrangement joins TRBV7-9 to TRBJ2-4; no definite D call. The germline V and J ends were trimmed by 5 bases and 9 bases, with 11 bases remaining between them. The CDR3 contains 12 residues. The germline gives CDR1 SEHNR, CDR2 FQNEAQ (reference sequence). In DNA, the CDR3 is TGTGCCAGCAGCCCTCGATCGGGCATTCAGTACTTC. Encoded protein: CASSPRSGIQYF.

This clonotype turned up a few times. The gene calls are TRBV6-2 or TRBV6-3 and TRBJ2-2; tentative D call: TRBD2 (6 bases). The germline V gene has CDR1 MNHEY and CDR2 SVGEGT. V dropped 7 bases and J dropped 5 bases, with 20 bases sitting between them. The length of the CDR3 is 16 residues. DNA of the CDR3: TGTGCCAGCAAGTTCGGTACGGGAGACGTGACCGGGGAGCTGTTTTTT. This encodes CASKFGTGDVTGELFF.

This clonotype was detected many times. The chain uses TRBV11-3 and TRBJ1-1; 10 bases line up with TRBD1. Germline V gene data show CDR1 as SGHNT and CDR2 as YENEEA. The CDR3 spans 17 residues. V was pared by 3 bases and J by 1 base, with 8 bases of the junction left unmatched. The CDR3 DNA sequence: TGTGCCAGCAGCTTGACCGGGACAGGGGACGGGAACACTGAAGCTTTCTTT. Protein product: CASSLTGTGDGNTEAFF.

This clonotype was counted ten times or more. The chain has TRBV6-5 and TRBJ2-1; no definite D call. This CDR3 is 16 amino acids long. In germline, CDR1 is MNHEY, CDR2 SVGAGI. Trimming removed 0 bases at V and 3 bases at J, with 12 bases between. The CDR3 region is CASSYSESAYYNEQFF. CDR3 in DNA: TGTGCCAGCAGTTACTCGGAATCGGCCTACTACAATGAGCAGTTCTTC.

In this sample, this clonotype turned up a few times. The V and J genes are TRBV3-1 and TRBJ1-2; D not resolved. Trimming took off 0 bases at V and 4 bases at J, with 6 bases between the two ends. CDR1 is LGHDT, CDR2 YNNKEL, per germline (reference sequence). The CDR3 has 13 residues. The CDR3 spells CASSQEVLYGYTF. The DNA of the CDR3 is TGTGCCAGCAGCCAAGAAGTCCTCTATGGCTACACCTTC.

Ten or more counts support this clonotype. The rearrangement joins TRBV7-8 to TRBJ1-5; 7 bases match TRBD1. The CDR3 consists of 14 residues. The germline V gene encodes CDR1 SGHVS and CDR2 FQNEAQ. With 4 bases clipped from V and 6 bases from J, the junction kept 6 bases outside the gene matches. CDR3 nucleotides: TGTGCCAGCAGCTCCTCGGACAGGCTTCAGCCCCAGCATTTT. This encodes CASSSSDRLQPQHF.

The rearrangement uses TRBV30 and TRBJ2-2, with D hard to call. The CDR3 sequence is 14 residues long. CDR1 and CDR2 (germline): GTSNPN, SVGIG (reference sequence). Trimming shortened V by 2 bases and J by 3 bases, and 10 bases separated the two germline ends. CDR3: CAWSKGIDTGELFF. The DNA of the CDR3 is TGTGCCTGGAGTAAGGGAATAGACACCGGGGAGCTGTTTTTT.

This clonotype has at least ten counts. The chain uses TRBV27 and TRBJ1-6; 7 nucleotides agree with TRBD1. The trim removed 5 bases at V and 8 bases at J, leaving 6 bases unmatched. This CDR3 comprises 14 residues. Germline lookup yields CDR1 MNHEY and CDR2 SMNVEV (reference sequence). CDR3 sequence (DNA): TGTGCCAGCAGTCCAAGACAGGGTCATTCACCCCTCCACTTT. This encodes CASSPRQGHSPLHF.

This clonotype was seen many times. V and J are TRBV7-9 and TRBJ2-7; 13 bases fit TRBD2. The CDR3 is 19 residues long. With V trimmed by 3 bases and J by 2 bases, 13 bases remained unmatched. Per the germline V gene, CDR1 is SEHNR and CDR2 is FQNEAQ (reference sequence). DNA of the CDR3: TGTGCCAGCAGCTTGACACTTGGACTAGCGGGAGCAACCCCCTACGAGCAGTACTTC. Protein: CASSLTLGLAGATPYEQYF.

Remarks on this clonotype: This may stem from a read error, because a much larger clone lies one nucleotide away. This rearrangement joins TRBV5-5 to TRBJ2-3, with 8 bases fitting TRBD2. This CDR3 comprises 16 residues. Germline-derived CDR1 and CDR2 are SGHKS and YYEKEE (reference sequence). CDR3 DNA sequence: TGCGCCAGCAGCTTACTAGCGGAAGGTTCCACAGATACGCAGTATTTT. It codes for CASSLLAEGSTDTQYF.

This clonotype was recorded a few times. The rearrangement uses TRBV5-4 and TRBJ1-2; 8 nucleotides agree with TRBD1. V lost 5 bases and J lost 8; bases outside the gene matches: 8. The CDR3 spans 13 residues. Germline loops: CDR1 SGHNT, CDR2 YYREEE (reference sequence). CDR3 DNA: TGTGCCAGCAGTCCAGGACAGGGTATAGGCTACACCTTC. It encodes CASSPGQGIGYTF.

This clonotype occurred a few times. V usage is TRBV18 and J usage is TRBJ2-3; TRBD2 matches at 9 bases. The CDR3 contains 14 residues. V lost 2 bases to trimming and J lost 5 bases; unmatched junction nucleotides: 2. Per the germline V gene, CDR1 is KGHSH and CDR2 is LQKENI. The CDR3: CASSPLAGEDTQYF. In DNA form, the CDR3 reads TGTGCCAGCTCACCATTAGCGGGAGAAGATACGCAGTATTTT.

This clonotype was recorded at least ten times. The chain employs TRBV27 and TRBJ2-5, with TRBD2 matching over 7 bases. V lost 8 bases, J lost 5 bases, and 14 bases stayed unmatched. CDR1 is MNHEY and CDR2 is SMNVEV in the germline V gene (reference sequence). The CDR3 spans 15 residues. The CDR3 reads CASLQTRGSWETQYF. CDR3 DNA sequence: TGTGCCAGCCTTCAGACCCGCGGGAGTTGGGAGACCCAGTACTTC.

This clonotype was found many times. The CDR3 protein is CASSDRVDNSPLHF. DNA of the CDR3: TGTGCCAGCAGTGACAGGGTCGATAATTCACCCCTCCACTTT. The chain joins TRBV2 to TRBJ1-6; weak D call: TRBD1 (5 bases). The germline gives CDR1 SNHLY, CDR2 FYNNEI. The length of the CDR3 is 14 residues. The ends were cut back, 3 bases at V and 5 bases at J, with 8 bases in the middle.

This clonotype was counted at least ten times. This CDR3 is CATSETGAPEAFF. In nucleotides, the CDR3 is TGTGCCACCAGTGAAACGGGAGCCCCTGAAGCTTTCTTT. This sequence joins TRBV24-1 and TRBJ1-1; D is unresolved. Germline V gene sequence: CDR1 KGHDR, CDR2 SFDVKD. This CDR3 region has 13 residues. The V and J ends lost 4 bases and 6 bases respectively, with 11 bases between them.

This clonotype showed up just a few times. The V and J genes are TRBV7-3 and TRBJ2-2; 7 bases agree with TRBD1. Per germline, CDR1 SGHTA and CDR2 FQGTGA. With 5 bases clipped from V and 1 base from J, the junction kept 7 bases outside the gene matches. The CDR3 has 16 amino acids. The DNA of the CDR3 is TGTGCCAGCAGCCCATTGGGACAGTTGAACACCGGGGAGCTGTTTTTT. This translates into CASSPLGQLNTGELFF.

This clonotype came up many times. The J gene is TRBJ1-2, the V gene TRBV7-2; D is ambiguous. There are 15 residues in the CDR3. Germline V gene data show CDR1 as SGHTA and CDR2 as FQGNSA. With 1 base removed from V and 4 bases from J, the gap between germline ends came to 13 bases. The CDR3 DNA reads as TGTGCCAGCAGCTTAGATTTCCAGGCCCTCTATGGCTACACCTTC. Its translation: CASSLDFQALYGYTF.

This clonotype was seen many times. The chain uses TRBV20-1 and TRBJ2-1; a possible D gene is TRBD2 (6 bases). The germline V gene encodes CDR1 DFQATT and CDR2 SNEGSKA (reference sequence). The CDR3 contains 12 residues. V was shortened by 6 bases and J by 3 bases, with 9 bases between the two germline ends. The CDR3 nucleotides are TGCAGTGCCGGGCGGGACTACAATGAGCAGTTCTTC. It encodes CSAGRDYNEQFF.

This clonotype was recorded many times. The chain carries TRBV20-1 and TRBJ2-7; 7 nucleotides agree with TRBD2. Germline CDR1 is DFQATT and CDR2 is SNEGSKA (reference sequence). The CDR3 has 15 amino acids. Trimming at V came to 1 base and at J to 2 bases, leaving 8 bases not matched to a gene. The CDR3 loop is CSARVRSSGAYEQYF. The CDR3 DNA reads as TGCAGTGCTAGAGTGCGGTCTAGCGGCGCCTACGAGCAGTACTTC.